The source of this T cell receptor beta chain is a study of T cells expressing NK-cell markers. Study-level background: Repertoire data for TCR beta were derived from sorted T cells (CD3+CD56+NKG2C+, CD3+CD56+NKG2C- and CD3+CD56-NKG2C+).

One entry per CDR3 protein, without DNA, is what TCRdb gives after re-calling the 5' RACE reads. The table gives approximately 460,000 distinct CDR3 sequences; the top ten clones make up 7.3% of it. The specimen sequenced was blood T cells: a sorted CD56 or NKG2C T cell subset, CD4+ or CD8+ T cells, or bulk PBMC T cells (not recorded which). This TCR was recovered from a woman aged 18-70 years in good health.

This CDR3 reads CASSLGGIGSGGTEAFF. The genes are TRBV5-1 and TRBJ1-1. The V gene's germline CDR1 is SGHRS and CDR2 YFSETQ. CDR3 length: 17 residues.